The source of this T cell receptor beta chain is a study of blood T cell repertoires in COVID-19. Authors' data handling: Quantification of nucleated cells was approximated via reference gene primer amplification. Libraries were prepared by immunoSEQ multiplex PCR; TCRdb keeps only in-frame clonotypes and omits some of them. The V and J calls and clone size are taken from that table; D and trimming were inferred from the DNA. In the table there are 250,000 or so clones, 87% of which are singletons. The length of the CDR3 is 13 residues. V was pared by 6 bases and J by 2 bases, with 3 bases of the junction left unmatched. Germline CDR1 is SNHLY and CDR2 is FYNNEI.

This TCR came from a woman in her thirties with acute COVID-19. The chain employs TRBV2 and TRBJ2-7; 8 positions match TRBD1. The sample taken for sequencing was PBMCs or T cells enriched from blood (not recorded which). This CDR3 reads CASRAGGAYEQYF. The CDR3 DNA sequence: TGTGCCAGCAGAGCAGGGGGCGCCTACGAGCAGTACTTC. Complete variable domain (other parts from reference TRBV2 and TRBJ2-7): EPEVTQTPSHQVTQMGQEVILRCVPISNHLYFYWYRQILGQKVEFLVSFYNNEISEKSEIFDDQFSVERPDGSNFTLKIRSTKLEDSAMYFCASRAGGAYEQYFGPGTRLTVT.